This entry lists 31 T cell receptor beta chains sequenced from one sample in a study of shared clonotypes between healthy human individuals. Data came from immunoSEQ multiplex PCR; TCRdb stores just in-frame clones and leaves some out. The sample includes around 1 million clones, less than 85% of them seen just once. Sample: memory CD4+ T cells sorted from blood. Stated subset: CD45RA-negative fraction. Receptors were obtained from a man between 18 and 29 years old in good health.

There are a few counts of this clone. CDR3 region: CASGPSPSQGYQETQYF. For the CDR3, the DNA is TGTGCTAGTGGTCCCTCCCCCTCACAGGGCTACCAAGAGACCCAGTACTTC. V usage is TRBV12-5 and J usage is TRBJ2-5; a weak D match, TRBD1 (6 bases). Germline CDR1 reads LGHNT; CDR2 reads FRNRAP. The CDR3 contains 17 residues. V was pared by 5 bases and J by 0 bases, with 19 bases between.

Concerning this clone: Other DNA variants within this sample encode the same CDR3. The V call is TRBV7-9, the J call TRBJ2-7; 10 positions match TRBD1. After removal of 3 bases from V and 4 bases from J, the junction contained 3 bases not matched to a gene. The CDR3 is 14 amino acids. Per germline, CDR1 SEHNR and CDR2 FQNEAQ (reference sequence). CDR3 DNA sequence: TGTGCCAGCAGCTTGGGGACAGGGGTTTACGAGCAGTACTTC. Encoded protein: CASSLGTGVYEQYF.

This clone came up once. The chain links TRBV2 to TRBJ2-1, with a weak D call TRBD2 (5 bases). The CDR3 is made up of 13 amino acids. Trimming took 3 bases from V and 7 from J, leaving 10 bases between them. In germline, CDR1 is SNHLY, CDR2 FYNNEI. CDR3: CASSDFGGNEQFF. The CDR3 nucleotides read TGTGCCAGCAGTGACTTCGGAGGAAATGAGCAGTTCTTC. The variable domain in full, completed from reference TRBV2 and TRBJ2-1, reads EPEVTQTPSHQVTQMGQEVILRCVPISNHLYFYWYRQILGQKVEFLVSFYNNEISEKSEIFDDQFSVERPDGSNFTLKIRSTKLEDSAMYFCASSDFGGNEQFFGPGTRLTVL.

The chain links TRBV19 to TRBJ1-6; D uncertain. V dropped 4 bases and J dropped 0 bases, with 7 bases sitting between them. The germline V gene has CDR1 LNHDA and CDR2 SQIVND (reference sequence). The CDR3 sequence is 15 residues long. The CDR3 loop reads CASSNGYSYNSPLHF. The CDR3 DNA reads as TGTGCCAGTAGTAACGGATACTCCTATAATTCACCCCTCCACTTT.

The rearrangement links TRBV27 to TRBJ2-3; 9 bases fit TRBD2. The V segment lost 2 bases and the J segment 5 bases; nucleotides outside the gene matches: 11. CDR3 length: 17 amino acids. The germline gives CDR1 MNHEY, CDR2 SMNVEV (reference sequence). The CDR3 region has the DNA TGTGCCAGCAGTTTAAGCGGGCTAGCGGGAAGGGTAGATACGCAGTATTTT. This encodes CASSLSGLAGRVDTQYF.

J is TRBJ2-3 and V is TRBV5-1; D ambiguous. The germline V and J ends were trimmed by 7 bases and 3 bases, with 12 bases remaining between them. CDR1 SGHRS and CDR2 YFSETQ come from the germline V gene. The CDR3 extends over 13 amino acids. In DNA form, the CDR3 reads TGCGCCAGCTACGAAAGTGGGACAGATACGCAGTATTTT. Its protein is CASYESGTDTQYF.

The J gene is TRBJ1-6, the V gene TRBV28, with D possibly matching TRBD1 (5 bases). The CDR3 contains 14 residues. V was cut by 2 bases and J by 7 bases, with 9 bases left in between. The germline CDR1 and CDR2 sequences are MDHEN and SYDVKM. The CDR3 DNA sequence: TGTGCCAGCAGTTTAGCGGGGACCAATTCACCCCTCCACTTT. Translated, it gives CASSLAGTNSPLHF.

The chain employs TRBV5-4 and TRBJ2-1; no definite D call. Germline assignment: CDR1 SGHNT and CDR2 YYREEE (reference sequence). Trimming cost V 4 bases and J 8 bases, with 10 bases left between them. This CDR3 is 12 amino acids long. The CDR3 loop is CASSRPAYEQFF. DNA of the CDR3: TGTGCCAGCAGCCGACCTGCCTATGAGCAGTTCTTC.

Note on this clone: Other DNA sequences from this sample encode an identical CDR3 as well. The CDR3 here is CASSRTGQETQYF. The CDR3 nucleotides are TGTGCCAGCAGCAGGACAGGACAAGAGACCCAGTACTTC. The rearrangement joins TRBV5-4 to TRBJ2-5; 7 nucleotides match TRBD1. The CDR3 contains 13 residues. Germline loops: CDR1 SGHNT, CDR2 YYREEE (reference sequence). With V trimmed by 4 bases and J by 2 bases, 2 bases remained unmatched. The complete variable domain, with remaining parts taken from reference TRBV5-4 and TRBJ2-5, reads ETGVTQSPTHLIKTRGQQVTLRCSSQSGHNTVSWYQQALGQGPQFIFQYYREEENGRGNFPPRFSGLQFPNYSSELNVNALELDDSALYLCASSRTGQETQYFGPGTRLLVL.

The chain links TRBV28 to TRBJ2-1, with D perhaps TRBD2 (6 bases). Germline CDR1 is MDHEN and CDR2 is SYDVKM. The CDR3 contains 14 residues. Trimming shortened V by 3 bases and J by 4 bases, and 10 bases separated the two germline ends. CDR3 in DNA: TGTGCCAGCAGTTTCGTGGAGGGATACAATGAGCAGTTCTTC. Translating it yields CASSFVEGYNEQFF.

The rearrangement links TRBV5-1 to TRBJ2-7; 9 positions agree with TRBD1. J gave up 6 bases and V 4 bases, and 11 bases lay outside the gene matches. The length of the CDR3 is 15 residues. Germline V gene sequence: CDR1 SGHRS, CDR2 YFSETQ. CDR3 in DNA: TGCGCCAGCAGCCCGGACGGGACAGGGATCTCCGAGCAGTACTTC. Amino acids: CASSPDGTGISEQYF.

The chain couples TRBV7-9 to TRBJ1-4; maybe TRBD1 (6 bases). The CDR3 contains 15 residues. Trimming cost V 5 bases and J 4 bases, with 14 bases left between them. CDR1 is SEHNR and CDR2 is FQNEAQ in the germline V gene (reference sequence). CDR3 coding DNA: TGTGCCAGCAGCGACGGACAGCTACTTAATGAAAAACTGTTTTTT. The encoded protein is CASSDGQLLNEKLFF.

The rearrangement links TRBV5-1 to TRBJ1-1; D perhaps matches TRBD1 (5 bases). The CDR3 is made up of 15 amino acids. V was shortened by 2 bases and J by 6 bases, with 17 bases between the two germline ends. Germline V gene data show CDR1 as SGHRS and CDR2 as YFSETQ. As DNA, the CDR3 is TGCGCCAGCAGCTTAGGGGCAGGGCCGATCTCTGAAGCTTTCTTT. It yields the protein CASSLGAGPISEAFF.

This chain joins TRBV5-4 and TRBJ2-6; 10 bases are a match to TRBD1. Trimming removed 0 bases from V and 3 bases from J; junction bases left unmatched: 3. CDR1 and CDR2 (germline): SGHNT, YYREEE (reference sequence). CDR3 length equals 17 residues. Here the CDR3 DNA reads TGTGCCAGCAGCTTGGGACAGGGGGCTGGTGGGGCCAACGTCCTGACTTTC. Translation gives CASSLGQGAGGANVLTF.

CDR3 protein: CASSLQGSNQPQHF. The CDR3 region has the DNA TGTGCCAGCAGCTTACAGGGGAGCAATCAGCCCCAGCATTTT. The V gene is TRBV7-2, the J gene TRBJ1-5; perhaps TRBD1 as D (6 bases). Trimming took off 2 bases at V and 1 base at J, with 6 bases between the two ends. CDR1 and CDR2 (germline): SGHTA, FQGNSA. This CDR3 comprises 14 residues.

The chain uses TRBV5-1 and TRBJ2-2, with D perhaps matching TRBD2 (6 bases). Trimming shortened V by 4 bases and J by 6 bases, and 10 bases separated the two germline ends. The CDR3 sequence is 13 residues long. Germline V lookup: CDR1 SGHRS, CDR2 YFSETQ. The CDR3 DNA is TGCGCCAGCAGCGTGGAGCGGGCCGGGGAGCTGTTTTTT. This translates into CASSVERAGELFF.

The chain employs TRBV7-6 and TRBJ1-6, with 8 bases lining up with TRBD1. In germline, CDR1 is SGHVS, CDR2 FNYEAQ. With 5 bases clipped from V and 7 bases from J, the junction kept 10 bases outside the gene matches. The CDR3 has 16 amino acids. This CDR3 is CASSLGSGGGNSPLHF. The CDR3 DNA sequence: TGTGCCAGCAGCCTAGGTTCAGGGGGCGGGAATTCACCCCTCCACTTT.

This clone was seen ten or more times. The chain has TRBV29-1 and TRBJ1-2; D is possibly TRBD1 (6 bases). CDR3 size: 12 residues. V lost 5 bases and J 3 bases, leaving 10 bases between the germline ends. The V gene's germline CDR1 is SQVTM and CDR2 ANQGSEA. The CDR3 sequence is CSVTGADYGYTF. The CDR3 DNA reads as TGCAGCGTTACGGGGGCCGACTATGGCTACACCTTC.

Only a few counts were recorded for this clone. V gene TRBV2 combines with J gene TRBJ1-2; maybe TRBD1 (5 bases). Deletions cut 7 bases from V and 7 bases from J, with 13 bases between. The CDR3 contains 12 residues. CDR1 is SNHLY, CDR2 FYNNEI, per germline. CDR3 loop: CASTGGRSGYTF. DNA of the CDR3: TGTGCCAGCACCGGGGGGAGAAGTGGCTACACCTTC.

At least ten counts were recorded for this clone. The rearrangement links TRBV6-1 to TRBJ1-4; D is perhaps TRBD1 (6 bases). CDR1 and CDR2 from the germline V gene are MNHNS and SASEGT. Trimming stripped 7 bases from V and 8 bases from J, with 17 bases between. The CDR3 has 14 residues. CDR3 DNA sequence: TGTGCCAGCACTCCCCTACAGGGTGGGGAAAAACTGTTTTTT. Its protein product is CASTPLQGGEKLFF.

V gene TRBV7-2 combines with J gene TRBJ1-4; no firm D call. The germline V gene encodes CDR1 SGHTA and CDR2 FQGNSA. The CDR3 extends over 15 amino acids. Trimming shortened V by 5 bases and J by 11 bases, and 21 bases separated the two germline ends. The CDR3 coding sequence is TGTGCCAGCAGCCCCTCAACGAGTCCGGTGCGGAAACTGTTTTTT. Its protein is CASSPSTSPVRKLFF.

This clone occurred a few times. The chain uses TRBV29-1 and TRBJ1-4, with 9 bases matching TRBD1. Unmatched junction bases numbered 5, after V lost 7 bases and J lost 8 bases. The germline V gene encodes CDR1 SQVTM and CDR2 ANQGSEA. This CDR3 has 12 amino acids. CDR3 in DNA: TGCAGCGCCAGGACAGGGGAAGAAAAACTGTTTTTT. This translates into CSARTGEEKLFF. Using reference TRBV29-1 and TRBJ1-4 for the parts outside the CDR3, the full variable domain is SAVISQKPSRDICQRGTSLTIQCQVDSQVTMMFWYRQQPGQSLTLIATANQGSEATYESGFVIDKFPISRPNLTFSTLTVSNMSPEDSSIYLCSARTGEEKLFFGSGTQLSVL.

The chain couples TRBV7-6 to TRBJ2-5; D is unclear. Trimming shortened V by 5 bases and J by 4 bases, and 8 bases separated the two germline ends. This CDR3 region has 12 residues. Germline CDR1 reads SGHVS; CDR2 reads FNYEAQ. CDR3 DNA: TGTGCCAGCAGCCGTTCTGGAGAGACCCAGTACTTC. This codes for CASSRSGETQYF.

This CDR3 is CASSIGQHNSPLHF. CDR3 DNA: TGTGCCAGCAGCATAGGACAGCATAATTCACCCCTCCACTTT. The chain joins TRBV7-2 to TRBJ1-6, with a weak D call TRBD1 (6 bases). Trimming removed 5 bases from V and 5 bases from J, with 10 bases in between. The CDR3 spans 14 residues. Germline V gene sequence: CDR1 SGHTA, CDR2 FQGNSA.

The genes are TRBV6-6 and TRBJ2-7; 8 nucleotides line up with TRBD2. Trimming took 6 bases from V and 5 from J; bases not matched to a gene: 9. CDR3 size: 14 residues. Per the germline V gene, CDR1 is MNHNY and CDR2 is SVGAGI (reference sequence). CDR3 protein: CASRAGTSTHEQYF. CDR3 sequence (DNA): TGTGCCAGCAGGGCCGGGACTAGTACCCACGAGCAGTACTTC.

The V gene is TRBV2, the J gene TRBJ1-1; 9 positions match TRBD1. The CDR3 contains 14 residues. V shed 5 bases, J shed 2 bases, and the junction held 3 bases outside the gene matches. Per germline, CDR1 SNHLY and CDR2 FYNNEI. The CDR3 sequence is CASSLTGGNTEAFF. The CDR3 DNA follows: TGTGCCAGCAGTCTTACAGGGGGCAACACTGAAGCTTTCTTT. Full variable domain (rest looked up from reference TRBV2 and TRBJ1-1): EPEVTQTPSHQVTQMGQEVILRCVPISNHLYFYWYRQILGQKVEFLVSFYNNEISEKSEIFDDQFSVERPDGSNFTLKIRSTKLEDSAMYFCASSLTGGNTEAFFGQGTRLTVV.

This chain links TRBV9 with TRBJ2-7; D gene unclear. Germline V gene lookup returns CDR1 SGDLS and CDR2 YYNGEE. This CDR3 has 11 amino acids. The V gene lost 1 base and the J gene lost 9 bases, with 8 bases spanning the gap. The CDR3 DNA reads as TGTGCCAGCAGCGTACTTTTCGGGCAGTACTTC. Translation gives CASSVLFGQYF.

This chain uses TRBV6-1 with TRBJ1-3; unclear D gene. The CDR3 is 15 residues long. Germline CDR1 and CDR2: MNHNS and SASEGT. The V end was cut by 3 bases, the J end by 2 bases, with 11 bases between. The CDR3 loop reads CASSEVRGPGNTIYF. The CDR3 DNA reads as TGTGCCAGCAGTGAGGTGCGAGGCCCTGGAAACACCATATATTTT.

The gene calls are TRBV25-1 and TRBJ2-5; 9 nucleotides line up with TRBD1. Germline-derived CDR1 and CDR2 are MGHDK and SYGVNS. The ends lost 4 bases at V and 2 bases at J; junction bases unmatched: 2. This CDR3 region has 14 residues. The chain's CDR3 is CASSATGGQETQYF. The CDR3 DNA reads TGTGCCAGCAGTGCGACAGGGGGACAAGAGACCCAGTACTTC.

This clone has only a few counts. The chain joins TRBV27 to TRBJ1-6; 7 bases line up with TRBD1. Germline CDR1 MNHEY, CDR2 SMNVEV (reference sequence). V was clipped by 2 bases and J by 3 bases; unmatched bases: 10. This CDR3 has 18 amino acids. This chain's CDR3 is CASSLAGGSRNYNSPLHF. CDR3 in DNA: TGTGCCAGCAGTTTAGCAGGGGGGAGTCGAAACTATAATTCACCCCTCCACTTT.

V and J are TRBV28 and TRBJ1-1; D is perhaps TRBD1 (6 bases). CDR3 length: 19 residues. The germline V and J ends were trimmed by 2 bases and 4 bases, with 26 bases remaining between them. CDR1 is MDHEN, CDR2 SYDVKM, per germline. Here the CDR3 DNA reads TGTGCCAGCAGTTTAATTTCGGGCGCGGGCTATGGGGGGCGCACTGAAGCTTTCTTT. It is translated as CASSLISGAGYGGRTEAFF.